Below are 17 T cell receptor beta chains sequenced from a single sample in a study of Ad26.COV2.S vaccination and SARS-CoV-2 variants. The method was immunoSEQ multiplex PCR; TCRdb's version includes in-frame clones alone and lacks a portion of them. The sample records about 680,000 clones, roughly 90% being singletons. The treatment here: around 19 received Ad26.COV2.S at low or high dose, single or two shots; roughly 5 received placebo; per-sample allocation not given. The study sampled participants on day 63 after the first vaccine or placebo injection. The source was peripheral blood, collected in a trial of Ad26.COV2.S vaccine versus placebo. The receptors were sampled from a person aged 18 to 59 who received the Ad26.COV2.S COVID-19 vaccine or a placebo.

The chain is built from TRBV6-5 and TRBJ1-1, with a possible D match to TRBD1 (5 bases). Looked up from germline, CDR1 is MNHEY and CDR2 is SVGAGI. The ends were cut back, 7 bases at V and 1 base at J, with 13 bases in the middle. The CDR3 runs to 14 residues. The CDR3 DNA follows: TGTGCCAGCAACAACAGGTATAGGAACACTGAAGCTTTCTTT. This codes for CASNNRYRNTEAFF.

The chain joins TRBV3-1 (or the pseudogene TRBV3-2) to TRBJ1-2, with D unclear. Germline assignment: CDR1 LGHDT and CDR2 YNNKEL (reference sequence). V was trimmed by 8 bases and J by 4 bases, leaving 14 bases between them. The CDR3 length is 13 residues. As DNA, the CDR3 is TGTGCCAGCGGATCGGACCTCCTCTATGGCTACACCTTC. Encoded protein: CASGSDLLYGYTF.

The chain's CDR3 is CASSGLGGARASYEQYF. The CDR3 coding sequence is TGTGCCAGCAGCGGCCTGGGTGGCGCCAGGGCCTCCTACGAGCAGTACTTC. The chain uses TRBV7-6 and TRBJ2-7; D may be TRBD1 (5 bases). V lost 5 bases and J 0 bases, leaving 20 bases between the germline ends. The CDR3 has 17 residues. Per germline, CDR1 SGHVS and CDR2 FNYEAQ.

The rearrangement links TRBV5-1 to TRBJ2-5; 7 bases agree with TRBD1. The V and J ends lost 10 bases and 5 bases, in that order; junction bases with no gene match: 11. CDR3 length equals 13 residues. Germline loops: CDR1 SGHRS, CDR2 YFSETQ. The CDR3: CASGFQGEETQYF. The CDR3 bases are TGCGCCTCCGGCTTTCAGGGGGAGGAGACCCAGTACTTC.

CDR3 sequence reads: CASSLGQGANQPQHF. CDR3 nucleotides: TGTGCCAGCAGCCTTGGACAGGGTGCCAATCAGCCCCAGCATTTT. The chain recombines TRBV3-1 (or the pseudogene TRBV3-2) with TRBJ1-5; TRBD1 aligns across 8 bases. This CDR3 comprises 15 residues. The ends lost 4 bases at V and 3 bases at J; junction bases unmatched: 5. Germline CDR1 reads LGHDT; CDR2 reads YNNKEL (reference sequence).

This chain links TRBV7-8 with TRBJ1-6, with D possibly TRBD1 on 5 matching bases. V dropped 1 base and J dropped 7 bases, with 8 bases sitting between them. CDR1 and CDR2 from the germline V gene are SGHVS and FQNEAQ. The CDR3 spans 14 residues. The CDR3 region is CASSLGQPNSPLHF. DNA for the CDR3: TGTGCCAGCAGCTTAGGACAGCCCAATTCACCCCTCCACTTT.

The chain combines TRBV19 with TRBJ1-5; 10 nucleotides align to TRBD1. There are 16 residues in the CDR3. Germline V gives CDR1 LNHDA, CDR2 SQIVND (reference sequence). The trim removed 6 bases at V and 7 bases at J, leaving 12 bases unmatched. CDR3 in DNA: TGTGCCAGTAGCCTATCGGACAGGGGGAGAAACCAGCCCCAGCATTTT. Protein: CASSLSDRGRNQPQHF.

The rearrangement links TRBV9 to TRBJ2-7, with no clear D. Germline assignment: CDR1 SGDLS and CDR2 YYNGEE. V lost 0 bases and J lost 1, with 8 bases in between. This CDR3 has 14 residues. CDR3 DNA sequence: TGTGCCAGCAGCGTAGCGGCTCATTCCTACGAGCAGTACTTC. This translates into CASSVAAHSYEQYF.

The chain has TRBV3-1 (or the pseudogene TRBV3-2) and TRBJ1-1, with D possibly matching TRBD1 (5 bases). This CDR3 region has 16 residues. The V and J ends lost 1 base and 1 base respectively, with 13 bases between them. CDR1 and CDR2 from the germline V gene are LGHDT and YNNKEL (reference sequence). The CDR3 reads CASSQGTGTPNTEAFF. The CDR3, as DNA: TGTGCCAGCAGCCAAGGCACCGGGACCCCGAACACTGAAGCTTTCTTT.

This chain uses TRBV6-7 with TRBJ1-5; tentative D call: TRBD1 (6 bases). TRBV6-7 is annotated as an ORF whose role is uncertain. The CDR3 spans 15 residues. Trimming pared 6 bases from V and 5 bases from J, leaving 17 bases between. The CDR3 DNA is TGTGCCAGCAGCTCGGGTCAGGGGCTTTATCAGCCCCAGCATTTT. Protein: CASSSGQGLYQPQHF.

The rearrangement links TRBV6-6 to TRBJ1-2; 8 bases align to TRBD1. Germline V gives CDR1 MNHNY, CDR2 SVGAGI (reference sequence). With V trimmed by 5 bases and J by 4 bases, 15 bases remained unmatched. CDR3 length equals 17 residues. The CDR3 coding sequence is TGTGCCAGCAGTCGACACACCACCGGGACAGGCCCCTATGGCTACACCTTC. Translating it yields CASSRHTTGTGPYGYTF.

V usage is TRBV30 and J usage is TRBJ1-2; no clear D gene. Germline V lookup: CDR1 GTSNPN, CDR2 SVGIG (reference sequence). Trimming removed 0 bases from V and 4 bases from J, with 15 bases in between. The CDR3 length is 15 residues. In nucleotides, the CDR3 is TGTGCCTGGAGTGTACGAAGAAGTTACAGCTATGGCTACACCTTC. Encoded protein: CAWSVRRSYSYGYTF.

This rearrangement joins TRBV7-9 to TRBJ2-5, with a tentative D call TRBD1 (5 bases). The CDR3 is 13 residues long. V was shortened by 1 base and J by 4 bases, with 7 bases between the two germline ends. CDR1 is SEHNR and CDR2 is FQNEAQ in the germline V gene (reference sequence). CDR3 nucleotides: TGTGCCAGCAGCTTAGGACAGTTAGAGACCCAGTACTTC. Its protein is CASSLGQLETQYF.

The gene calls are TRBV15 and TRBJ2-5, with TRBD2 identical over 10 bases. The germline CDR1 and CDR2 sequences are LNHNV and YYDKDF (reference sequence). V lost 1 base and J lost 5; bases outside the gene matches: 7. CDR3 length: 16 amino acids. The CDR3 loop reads CATSRVAGGVGETQYF. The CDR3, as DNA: TGTGCCACCAGCAGAGTAGCGGGGGGTGTGGGGGAGACCCAGTACTTC.

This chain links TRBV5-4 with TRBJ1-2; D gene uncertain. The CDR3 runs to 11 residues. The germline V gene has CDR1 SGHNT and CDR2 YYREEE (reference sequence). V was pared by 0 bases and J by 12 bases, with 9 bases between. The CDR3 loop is CASSLAEANTF. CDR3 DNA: TGTGCCAGCAGCTTGGCCGAAGCGAACACCTTC.

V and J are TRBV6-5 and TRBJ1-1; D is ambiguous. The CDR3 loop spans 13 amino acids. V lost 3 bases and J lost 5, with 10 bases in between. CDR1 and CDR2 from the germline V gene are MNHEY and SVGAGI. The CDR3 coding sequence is TGTGCCAGCAGTTATAACTGGAAAACTGAAGCTTTCTTT. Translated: CASSYNWKTEAFF.

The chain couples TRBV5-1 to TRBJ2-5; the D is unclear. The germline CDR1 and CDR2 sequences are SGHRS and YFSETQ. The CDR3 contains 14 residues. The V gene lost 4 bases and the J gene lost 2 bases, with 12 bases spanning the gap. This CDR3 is CASSPVGNQETQYF. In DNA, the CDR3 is TGCGCCAGCAGCCCGGTGGGTAATCAAGAGACCCAGTACTTC.